These 15 T cell receptor beta chains were sequenced from one sample in a study of cytomegalovirus exposure and HLA in healthy donors. PCR used 60 Vbeta primers and 13 Jbeta primers. Only in-frame clones appear in the TCRdb table, and some are missing; sequencing was by immunoSEQ multiplex PCR. The sample lists 230,000 or so clones; around nine tenths were seen once. The sequenced sample was PBMCs. Every receptor here comes from a girl between 2 and 10 years old in good health and CMV-seronegative.

CDR3 sequence (DNA): TGTGCCAGCAGCTCCACAGGGGGCGTGAACACTGAAGCTTTCTTT. Translating it yields CASSSTGGVNTEAFF. The rearrangement joins TRBV7-9 to TRBJ1-1, with 9 bases lining up with TRBD1. Germline-derived CDR1 and CDR2 are SEHNR and FQNEAQ (reference sequence). J lost 0 bases, V lost 4 bases, and 3 bases had no gene match. The CDR3 loop spans 15 amino acids.

The rearrangement joins TRBV5-1 to TRBJ2-3; weak D call: TRBD2 (5 bases). CDR1 and CDR2 from the germline V gene are SGHRS and YFSETQ. The CDR3 has 15 residues. Trimming removed 1 base at V and 2 bases at J, with 11 bases between. CDR3 bases: TGCGCCAGCAGCTTGAGGGAGCGGTACACAGATACGCAGTATTTT. It specifies CASSLRERYTDTQYF. Full variable domain (missing parts from reference TRBV5-1 and TRBJ2-3): KAGVTQTPRYLIKTRGQQVTLSCSPISGHRSVSWYQQTPGQGLQFLFEYFSETQRNKGNFPGRFSGRQFSNSRSEMNVSTLELGDSALYLCASSLRERYTDTQYFGPGTRLTVL.

In this sample, this clone turned up a few times. The chain has TRBV21-1 and TRBJ2-1; the table gives TRBD2 as D, unverified against the DNA. TRBV21-1 is noted as a pseudogene. The CDR3 runs 14 residues. Written as DNA, the CDR3 is TGTGCCAGCAGCAAAATTTCAGGGCTAGCGGGGCAGTTCTTC. It specifies CASSKISGLAGQFF.

This rearrangement joins TRBV19 to TRBJ1-1; 7 nucleotides align to TRBD1. Trimming removed 0 bases from V and 3 bases from J; junction bases left unmatched: 7. This CDR3 has 16 residues. Germline V gene lookup returns CDR1 LNHDA and CDR2 SQIVND (reference sequence). The DNA for the CDR3 is TGTGCCAGTAGTATAGACCGGGACAGCTCGTACACTGAAGCTTTCTTT. Amino acid sequence: CASSIDRDSSYTEAFF.

J is TRBJ2-3 and V is TRBV6-5; D is ambiguous. CDR1 is MNHEY and CDR2 is SVGAGI in the germline V gene. Between the trimmed V and J ends, which lost 5 bases and 6 bases, there was a span of 15 bases. The CDR3 spans 14 residues. The CDR3 DNA reads as TGTGCCAGCAGTCCGCTATCACTTACGGATACGCAGTATTTT. It encodes CASSPLSLTDTQYF.

This sequence joins TRBV19 and TRBJ2-3; the match to TRBD1 covers 7 bases. V lost 5 bases, J lost 2 bases, and 7 bases stayed unmatched. CDR3 length: 15 amino acids. CDR1 and CDR2 from the germline V gene are LNHDA and SQIVND (reference sequence). The CDR3 DNA sequence: TGTGCCAGTAGTTGGGACAGCATATACACAGATACGCAGTATTTT. Protein: CASSWDSIYTDTQYF.

J is TRBJ1-2 and V is TRBV27; 9 bases align to TRBD1. Germline CDR1 MNHEY, CDR2 SMNVEV (reference sequence). Trimming cost V 5 bases and J 5 bases; bases outside gene matches: 12. CDR3 length equals 16 residues. The CDR3 DNA reads TGTGCCAGCAGTACACTTCCGGGACAGGGCCCATATGGCTACACCTTC. Its translation is CASSTLPGQGPYGYTF.

This rearrangement joins TRBV7-2 to TRBJ1-1, with D possibly TRBD1 on 5 matching bases. This CDR3 comprises 15 residues. Germline V gives CDR1 SGHTA, CDR2 FQGNSA. The V end was cut by 2 bases, the J end by 1 base, with 11 bases between. CDR3 nucleotides: TGTGCCAGCAGCTTATGGGCAAGGGGGAACACTGAAGCTTTCTTT. Its translation: CASSLWARGNTEAFF.

The V gene is TRBV7-8, the J gene TRBJ1-4; TRBD1 might be the D (6 bases). V was cut by 1 base and J by 3 bases, with 9 bases left in between. Germline loops: CDR1 SGHVS, CDR2 FQNEAQ. CDR3 length: 15 residues. The CDR3 DNA reads as TGTGCCAGCAGCTTAGTGAGGACAGCTAATGAAAAACTGTTTTTT. Residues: CASSLVRTANEKLFF.

The chain links TRBV10-1 to TRBJ2-3; 8 nucleotides agree with TRBD2. Germline V gene sequence: CDR1 WNHNN, CDR2 SYGVQD (reference sequence). V lost 2 bases, J lost 13 bases, and 5 bases stayed unmatched. The CDR3 is 12 amino acids. The CDR3 loop reads CASSETGLGKYF. The DNA for the CDR3 is TGCGCCAGCAGTGAGACGGGACTAGGCAAGTATTTT.

The chain combines TRBV19 with TRBJ1-4; D unresolved. The CDR3 spans 14 residues. The V end was cut by 6 bases, the J end by 0 bases, with 8 bases between. Germline V gives CDR1 LNHDA, CDR2 SQIVND (reference sequence). Here the CDR3 reads CASSATATNEKLFF. In DNA, the CDR3 is TGTGCCAGTAGCGCGACTGCAACTAATGAAAAACTGTTTTTT.

This clone showed up just a few times. This chain links TRBV7-6 with TRBJ2-2; 7 bases map to TRBD1. Germline V gene lookup returns CDR1 SGHVS and CDR2 FNYEAQ. Trimming cost V 1 base and J 5 bases; bases outside gene matches: 4. This CDR3 contains 15 residues. The CDR3 sequence is CASSLGGQNTGELFF. CDR3 bases: TGTGCCAGCAGCTTAGGGGGACAGAATACCGGGGAGCTGTTTTTT.

The chain joins TRBV6-5 to TRBJ1-6, with 11 bases matching TRBD1. The CDR3 has 16 amino acids. CDR1 is MNHEY, CDR2 SVGAGI, per germline. V gave up 4 bases and J gave up 7 bases; unmatched junction bases: 6. The CDR3: CASSSPGTGGNSPLHF. CDR3 in DNA: TGTGCCAGCAGTTCCCCCGGGACAGGGGGAAATTCACCCCTCCACTTT.

The chain joins TRBV29-1 to TRBJ2-7; the match to TRBD2 covers 12 bases. The length of the CDR3 is 15 residues. Germline V gene lookup returns CDR1 SQVTM and CDR2 ANQGSEA. The ends lost 3 bases at V and 5 bases at J; junction bases unmatched: 8. Written as DNA, the CDR3 is TGCAGCGTTGATTCCCTAGCGGGAGGGCAAAACGAGCAGTACTTC. It is translated as CSVDSLAGGQNEQYF.

The rearrangement joins TRBV6-6 to TRBJ2-7; 11 nucleotides match TRBD1. CDR1 is MNHNY, CDR2 SVGAGI, per germline (reference sequence). The CDR3 covers 15 residues. J gave up 3 bases and V 6 bases, and 7 bases lay outside the gene matches. The CDR3 spells CASSLLGTGGYEQYF. The DNA of the CDR3 is TGTGCCAGCAGCCTTCTTGGGACAGGGGGCTACGAGCAGTACTTC.